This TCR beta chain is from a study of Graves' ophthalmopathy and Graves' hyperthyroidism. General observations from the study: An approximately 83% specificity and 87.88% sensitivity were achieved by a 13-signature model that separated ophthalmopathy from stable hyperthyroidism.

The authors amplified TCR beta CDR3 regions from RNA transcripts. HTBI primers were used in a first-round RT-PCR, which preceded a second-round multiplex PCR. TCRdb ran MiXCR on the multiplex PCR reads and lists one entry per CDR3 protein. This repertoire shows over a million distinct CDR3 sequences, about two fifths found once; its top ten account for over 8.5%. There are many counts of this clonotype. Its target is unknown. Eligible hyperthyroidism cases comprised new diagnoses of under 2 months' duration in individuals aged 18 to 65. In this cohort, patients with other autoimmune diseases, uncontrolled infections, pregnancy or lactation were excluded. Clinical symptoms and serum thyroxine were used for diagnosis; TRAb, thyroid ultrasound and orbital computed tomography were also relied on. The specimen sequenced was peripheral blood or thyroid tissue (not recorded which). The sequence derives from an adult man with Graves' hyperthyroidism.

The CDR3 DNA is TGCGCCAGCAGTGACAGGACTAGCGGACAAGAGACCCAGTACTTC. Protein: CASSDRTSGQETQYF. The V call is TRBV10-2, the J call TRBJ2-5; 10 bases map to TRBD2. The CDR3 contains 15 residues. CDR1 WSHSY and CDR2 SAAADI come from the germline V gene. The ends lost 3 bases at V and 2 bases at J; junction bases unmatched: 3.